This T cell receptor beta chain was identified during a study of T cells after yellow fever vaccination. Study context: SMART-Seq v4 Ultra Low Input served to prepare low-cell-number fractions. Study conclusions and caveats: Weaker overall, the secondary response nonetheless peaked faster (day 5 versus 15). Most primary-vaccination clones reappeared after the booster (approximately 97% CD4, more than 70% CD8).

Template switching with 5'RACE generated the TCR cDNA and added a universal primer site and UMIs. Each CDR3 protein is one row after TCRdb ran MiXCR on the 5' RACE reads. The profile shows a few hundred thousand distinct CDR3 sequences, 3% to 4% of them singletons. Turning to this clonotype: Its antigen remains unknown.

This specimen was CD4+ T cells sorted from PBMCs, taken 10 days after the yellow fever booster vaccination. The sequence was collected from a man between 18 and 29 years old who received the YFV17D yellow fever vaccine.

Here the CDR3 DNA reads TGCAGTGCCCCGGAGGGCGGCTCTGGGTACACCGGGGAGCTGTTTTTT. This encodes CSAPEGGSGYTGELFF. The chain combines TRBV20-1 with TRBJ2-2; D is possibly TRBD2 (6 bases). The CDR3 sequence is 16 residues long. CDR1 is DFQATT and CDR2 is SNEGSKA in the germline V gene (reference sequence). V was clipped by 6 bases and J by 3 bases, with 20 bases between them.